Listed below are T cell receptor beta chains from one sample, sequenced in a study of CD8+CD57+ T cells in acquired aplastic anemia. TCRdb recomputed calls from the reads with MiXCR, one row per CDR3 protein. The table includes around 180,000 distinct CDR3 sequences, 63% detected once. Sequencing was carried out using sorted CD4+, CD8+, or CD8+CD57+ T cells (not recorded which) from PBMCs. The receptor set was obtained from a human donor in good health. Both conserved end residues are part of each CDR3. The D gene is left open where the match is weak. A row's size may be missing; if present it is once, few, many or a size class.

v_gene,d_gene,abundance,j_gene,CDR3nt,CDR3aa
TRBV4-1,TRBD2,many,TRBJ2-1,TGCGCCAGCAGCCAAGATCTCGCGGGAGAGGTTCTGTTCTTC,CASSQDLAGEVLFF
TRBV28,.,few,TRBJ1-5,TGTGCCAGCAGACGACGCGGGCGGACGAGGGATCAGCCCCAGCATTTT,CASRRRGRTRDQPQHF
TRBV11-1,.,.,TRBJ2-1,TGTGCCAGCAGGGGTATCAATGAGCAGTTCTTC,CASRGINEQFF
TRBV2,.,.,TRBJ2-7,TGTGCCAGCAGCTACGACAGGAACTCCTACGAGCAGTACTTC,CASSYDRNSYEQYF
TRBV7-9,.,once,TRBJ2-3,TGTGCCAGCAGATCTACGTCAGATACGCAGTATTTT,CASRSTSDTQYF
TRBV20-1,TRBD2,.,TRBJ2-1,TGCAGCACCTCGACTAGCGGCAATGAGCAGTTCTTC,CSTSTSGNEQFF
TRBV19,.,.,TRBJ1-1,TGTGCCAGTAGTATGTCTAGGAACACTGAAGCTTTCTTT,CASSMSRNTEAFF
TRBV7-8,TRBD1,.,TRBJ1-5,TGTGCCAGCAGCCCTGGGACAGGGGGTCAGCCCCAGCATTTT,CASSPGTGGQPQHF
TRBV2,TRBD1,.,TRBJ2-7,TGTGCCAGCCTGGGGGACAGGAATCCGGACGAGCAGTACTTC,CASLGDRNPDEQYF
TRBV7-3,TRBD2,.,TRBJ2-3,TGTGCCAGCAGCATCGGGACTAGCGGGGGCCAAGATACGCAGTATTTT,CASSIGTSGGQDTQYF
TRBV7-8,.,.,TRBJ2-7,TGTGCCAGCGGCCTAGGACTTGGCGAGCAGTACTTC,CASGLGLGEQYF
TRBV11-2,.,many,TRBJ2-1,TGTGCCAGCAGCCAATCCTCCTACAATGAGCAGTTCTTC,CASSQSSYNEQFF
TRBV7-9,TRBD1,.,TRBJ1-1,TGTGCCAGCAGCACAACAGGGGTTTTTGGCGACACTGAAGCTTTCTTT,CASSTTGVFGDTEAFF
TRBV29-1,.,.,TRBJ1-2,TGCAGCGTTGTTCGGGACGACCTCGGGGATGGCTACACCTTC,CSVVRDDLGDGYTF
TRBV2,.,.,TRBJ1-2,TGTGCCAGCAGTGGAGGCACGGCGGCGAAGGGTGGCTACACCTTC,CASSGGTAAKGGYTF
TRBV9,.,.,TRBJ2-7,TGCGCCAGCGCTCGGGGGACCCTCGAGCAGTACTTC,CASARGTLEQYF
TRBV20-1,TRBD1,.,TRBJ1-5,TGCAGTGCTGAAACAGGGGACCAGCCCCAGCATTTT,CSAETGDQPQHF
TRBV5-5,TRBD1,many,TRBJ2-7,TGTGCCAGCAGCTGGACAGGCTCCTACGAGCAGTACTTC,CASSWTGSYEQYF
TRBV15,.,.,TRBJ2-3,TGTGCCACCAGCAGAGACGCGGCCTCAAGCACAGATACGCAGTATTTT,CATSRDAASSTDTQYF
TRBV10-3,TRBD2,.,TRBJ2-3,TGTGCCATCAGAGCGGGGGCCACCACAGATACGCAGTATTTT,CAIRAGATTDTQYF
TRBV7-6,.,.,TRBJ2-2,TGTGCCAGCAGCCCAGAAGGGGGGAGGGTATGGACCGGGGAGCTGTTTTTT,CASSPEGGRVWTGELFF
TRBV7-2,TRBD1,.,TRBJ2-7,TGCGCCAGCAGCCAGGACAGGGATGAGGGGGTCTACGAGCAGTACTTC,CASSQDRDEGVYEQYF
TRBV20-1,.,.,TRBJ2-7,TGCAGTGCTAGTGAGTTCTCCTTCGGATACGAGCAGTACTTC,CSASEFSFGYEQYF
TRBV9,.,.,TRBJ1-1,TGTGCCAGCAGCGTCGGGGGTATGAACACTGAAGCTTTCTTT,CASSVGGMNTEAFF
TRBV5-1,TRBD1,many,TRBJ2-7,TGCGCCAGCAGCTTGGAGGACAGGGACGAGCAGTACTTC,CASSLEDRDEQYF
TRBV10-2,.,.,TRBJ1-1,TGCGCCAGCAGTGAGAGGGGCGCGGGAACTGAAGCTTTCTTT,CASSERGAGTEAFF
TRBV19,TRBD1,many,TRBJ2-1,TGTGCCAGTAGTGTTATAGGGGGCGCGGGTTATGAGCAGTTCTTC,CASSVIGGAGYEQFF
TRBV10-3,.,few,TRBJ2-3,TGTGCCATTTTCGAGTGGACCAGCACAGATACGCAGTATTTT,CAIFEWTSTDTQYF
TRBV2,TRBD1,.,TRBJ1-1,TGTGCCAGCAACCGACAGGGTGGGAACACTGAAGCTTTCTTT,CASNRQGGNTEAFF
TRBV20-1,TRBD1,.,TRBJ2-5,TGCAGTGCTAGAGATCTACAGGACAGGGGGGTGGAGACCCAGTACTTC,CSARDLQDRGVETQYF
TRBV11-3,.,few,TRBJ2-5,TGTGCCAGCAGCGGTCGGGACTCCCAGGGGGAGACCCAGTACTTC,CASSGRDSQGETQYF
TRBV25-1,.,.,TRBJ1-3,TGTGCCAGCAGTGAGACAAACACCATATATTTT,CASSETNTIYF
TRBV7-9,.,.,TRBJ2-7,TGTGCCAGCAGCTTGCGGGACATGTCCTACGAGCAGTACTTC,CASSLRDMSYEQYF
TRBV10-3,TRBD2,few,TRBJ2-3,TGTGCCATCGGACTAGCAGAAAGCACAGATACGCAGTATTTT,CAIGLAESTDTQYF
TRBV27,TRBD1,few,TRBJ2-7,TGTGCCAGCAGAGGACCCCGACCGGGACAGAAAACCTACGAGCAGTACTTC,CASRGPRPGQKTYEQYF
TRBV7-9,.,many,TRBJ2-2,TGTGCCAGCAGCCCGCTGCGCGTAGGGAACACCGGGGAGCTGTTTTTT,CASSPLRVGNTGELFF
TRBV2,TRBD2,once,TRBJ2-7,TGTGCCAGCAGCCAAACGGCAAGACTAGCGGGAGACGCGGGGCAGTACTTC,CASSQTARLAGDAGQYF
TRBV25-1,.,.,TRBJ1-1,TGTGCCAGCAGTGAAGGATACGGCTCCATGAACACTGAAGCTTTCTTT,CASSEGYGSMNTEAFF
TRBV2,.,many,TRBJ2-2,TGTGCCAGCAGGGCCCCAGGGAACGTCATGGACACCGGGGAGCTGTTTTTT,CASRAPGNVMDTGELFF
TRBV24-1,.,.,TRBJ2-5,TGTGCCACCAGTGATTTTGTCGGTGCAAATGGTTTCGAGACCCAGTACTTC,CATSDFVGANGFETQYF
TRBV19,.,.,TRBJ2-7,TGTGCCAGTAGTATAGACCAGGACCTTAATCGGTACTTC,CASSIDQDLNRYF
TRBV6-4,.,many,TRBJ2-3,TGTGCCAGCAGATCTCAACAAGGACCACGGACAGATACGCAGTATTTT,CASRSQQGPRTDTQYF
TRBV5-8,.,.,TRBJ2-7,TGTGCCAGCAGCTCAGGAAGGACAATCCACTACGAGCAGTACTTC,CASSSGRTIHYEQYF
TRBV5-4,.,.,TRBJ2-2,TGTGCCAGCAGGTATAGCGGGGAGCTGTTTTTT,CASRYSGELFF
TRBV24-1,TRBD1,.,TRBJ2-7,TGTGCCACCAGTGAAAAGCTAGACAGGGCCTCCTACGAGCAGTACTTC,CATSEKLDRASYEQYF
TRBV5-6,.,.,TRBJ1-5,TGTGCCAGCAGCTTTGGCAACAATCAGCCCCAGCATTTT,CASSFGNNQPQHF
TRBV20-1,.,.,TRBJ1-2,TGCAGTGCGCAGGGTTTCGCTTACTACACCTTC,CSAQGFAYYTF